This T cell receptor beta chain was profiled in a study of HIV-infected children after antiretroviral therapy interruption. Study overall: Most participating children were previously exposed to EBV and CMV. Interruption-arm sampling covered weeks 0, 12, interruption end (24 or 48), and about 3 years post-study.

Study-level findings and limits: Naive CD4+ CDR3 sharing between time points fell after interruption began. The Gini coefficient of naive CD4+ repertoires rose, returning to baseline by 3 years.

Germline CDR1 and CDR2: MDHEN and SYDVKM. The CDR3 totals 13 residues. V was clipped by 3 bases and J by 4 bases, with 10 bases between them. The treatment is: PENTA 11 planned treatment interruption arm or continuous ART arm. A 3' RACE protocol on RNA, with unique molecular identifiers, produced the TCR library. One entry per CDR3 protein, called by TCRdb with MiXCR from the 3' RACE reads. The sample includes under 50,000 distinct CDR3 sequences, more than 3.5% of them seen just once. This clonotype occurred many times. The antigen is unknown. The sequence came from a pool of human donors with HIV. The chain employs TRBV28 and TRBJ2-7; no definite D call. Here the sequenced sample was CD45RA+ CD4+ T cells from PBMCs, pooled from several time points, taken from a donor given antiretroviral therapy, either interrupted or continuous. As to subset: naive CD4+ CD45RA+ CD45RO- T cells. In DNA form, the CDR3 reads TGTGCCAGCAGTTTGTCCGCCGTATACGAGCAGTACTTC. Translated, it gives CASSLSAVYEQYF.